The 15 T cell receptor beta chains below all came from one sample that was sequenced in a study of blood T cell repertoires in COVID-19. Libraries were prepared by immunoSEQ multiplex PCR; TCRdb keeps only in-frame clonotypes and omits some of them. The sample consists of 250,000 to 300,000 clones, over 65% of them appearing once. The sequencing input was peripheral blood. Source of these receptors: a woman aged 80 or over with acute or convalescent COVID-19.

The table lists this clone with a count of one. The DNA of the CDR3 is TGTGCCAGTAGTCACGGGACAGTTGGCTACAATGAGCAGTTCTTC. Translated, it gives CASSHGTVGYNEQFF. The rearrangement joins TRBV19 to TRBJ2-1; 7 positions match TRBD1. Germline assignment: CDR1 LNHDA and CDR2 SQIVND (reference sequence). This CDR3 has 15 amino acids. After removal of 5 bases from V and 3 bases from J, the junction contained 7 bases not matched to a gene.

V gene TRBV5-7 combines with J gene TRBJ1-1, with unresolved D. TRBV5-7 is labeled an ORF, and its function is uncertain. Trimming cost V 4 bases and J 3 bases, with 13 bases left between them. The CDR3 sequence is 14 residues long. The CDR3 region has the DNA TGTGCCAGCAGCCCAGACGGGAGGGACACTGAAGCTTTCTTT. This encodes CASSPDGRDTEAFF.

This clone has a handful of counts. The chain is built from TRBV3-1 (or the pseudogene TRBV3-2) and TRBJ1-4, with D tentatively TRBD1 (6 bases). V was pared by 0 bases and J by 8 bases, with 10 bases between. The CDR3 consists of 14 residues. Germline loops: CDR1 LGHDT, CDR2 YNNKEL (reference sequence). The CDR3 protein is CASSQEARGEKLFF. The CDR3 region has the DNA TGTGCCAGCAGCCAAGAGGCCAGGGGAGAAAAACTGTTTTTT.

In DNA, the CDR3 is TGTGCCAGCAGCGCCGACAGGGGGGTGGTGTCCTACGAGCAGTACTTC. As protein: CASSADRGVVSYEQYF. The chain couples TRBV6-6 to TRBJ2-7; the match to TRBD1 covers 9 bases. The V segment lost 6 bases and the J segment 1 base; nucleotides outside the gene matches: 10. CDR3 length: 16 amino acids. Germline V CDR1 and CDR2: MNHNY, SVGAGI (reference sequence).

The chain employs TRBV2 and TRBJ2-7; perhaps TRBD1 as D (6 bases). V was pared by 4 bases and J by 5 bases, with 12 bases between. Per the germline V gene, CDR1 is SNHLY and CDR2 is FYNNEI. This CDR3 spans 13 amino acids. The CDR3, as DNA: TGTGCCAGCAGTGGGCAGCAGGGGAACGAGCAGTACTTC. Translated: CASSGQQGNEQYF.

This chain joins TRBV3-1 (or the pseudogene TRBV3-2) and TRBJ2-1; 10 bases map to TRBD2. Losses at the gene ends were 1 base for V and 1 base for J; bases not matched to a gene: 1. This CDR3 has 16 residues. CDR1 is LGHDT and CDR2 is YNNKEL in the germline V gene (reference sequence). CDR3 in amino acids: CASSQASGGSYNEQFF. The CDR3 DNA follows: TGTGCCAGCAGCCAAGCTAGCGGGGGATCCTACAATGAGCAGTTCTTC.

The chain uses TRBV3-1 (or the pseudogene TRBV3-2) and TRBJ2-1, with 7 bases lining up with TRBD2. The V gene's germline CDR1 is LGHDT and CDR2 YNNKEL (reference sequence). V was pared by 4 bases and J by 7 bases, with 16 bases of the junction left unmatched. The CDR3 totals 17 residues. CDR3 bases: TGTGCCAGCAGCCGAAAGGGCGGGAGCGGGGCGGCGAATGAGCAGTTCTTC. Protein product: CASSRKGGSGAANEQFF.

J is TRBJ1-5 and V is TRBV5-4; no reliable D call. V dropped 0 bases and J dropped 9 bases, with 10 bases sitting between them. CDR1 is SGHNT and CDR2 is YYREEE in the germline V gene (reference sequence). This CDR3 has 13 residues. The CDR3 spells CASSLEASGPQHF. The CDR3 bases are TGTGCCAGCAGCTTGGAGGCATCGGGGCCCCAGCATTTT.

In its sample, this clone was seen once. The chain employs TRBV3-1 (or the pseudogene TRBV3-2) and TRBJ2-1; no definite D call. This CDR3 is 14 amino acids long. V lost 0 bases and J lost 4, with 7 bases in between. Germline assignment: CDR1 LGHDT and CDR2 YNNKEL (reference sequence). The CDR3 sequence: CASSQDLSYNEQFF. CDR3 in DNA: TGTGCCAGCAGCCAAGATCTAAGTTACAATGAGCAGTTCTTC.

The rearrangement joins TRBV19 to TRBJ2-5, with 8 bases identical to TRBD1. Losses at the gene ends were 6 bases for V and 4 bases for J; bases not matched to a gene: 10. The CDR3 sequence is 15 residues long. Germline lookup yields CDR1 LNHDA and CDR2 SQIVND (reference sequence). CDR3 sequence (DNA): TGTGCCAGTAGGTCGACAGGGGCGGCAGGAGAGACCCAGTACTTC. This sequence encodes CASRSTGAAGETQYF.

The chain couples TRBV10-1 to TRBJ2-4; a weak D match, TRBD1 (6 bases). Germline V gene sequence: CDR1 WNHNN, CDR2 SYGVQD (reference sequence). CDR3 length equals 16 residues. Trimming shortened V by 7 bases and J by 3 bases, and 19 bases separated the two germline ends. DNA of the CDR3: TGCGCCAGCACAGGGGCGGAATGGAGCAGCAAAAACATTCAGTACTTC. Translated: CASTGAEWSSKNIQYF.

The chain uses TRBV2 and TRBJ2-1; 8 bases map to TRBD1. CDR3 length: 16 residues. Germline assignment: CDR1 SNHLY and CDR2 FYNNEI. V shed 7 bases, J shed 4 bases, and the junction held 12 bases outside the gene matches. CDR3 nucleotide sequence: TGTGCCAGCAACCCGAGGGGACAGGTAAGGTACAATGAGCAGTTCTTC. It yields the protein CASNPRGQVRYNEQFF.

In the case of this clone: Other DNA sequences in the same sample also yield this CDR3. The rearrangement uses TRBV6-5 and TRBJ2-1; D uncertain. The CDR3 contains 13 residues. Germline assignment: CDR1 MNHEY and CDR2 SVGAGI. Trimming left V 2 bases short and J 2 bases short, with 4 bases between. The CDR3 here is CASSYRAYNEQFF. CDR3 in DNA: TGTGCCAGCAGTTACCGTGCCTACAATGAGCAGTTCTTC.

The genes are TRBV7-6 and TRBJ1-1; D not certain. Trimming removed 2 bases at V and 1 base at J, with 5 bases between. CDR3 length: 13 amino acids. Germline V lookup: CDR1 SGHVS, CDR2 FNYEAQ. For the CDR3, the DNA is TGTGCCAGCAGCTTACAGGAGAACACTGAAGCTTTCTTT. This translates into CASSLQENTEAFF.

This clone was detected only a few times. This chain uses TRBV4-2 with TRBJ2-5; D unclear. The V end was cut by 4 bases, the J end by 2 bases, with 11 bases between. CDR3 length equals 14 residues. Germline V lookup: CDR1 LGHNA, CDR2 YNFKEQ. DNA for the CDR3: TGTGCCAGCAGCCCTGAGAGGCGTCAAGAGACCCAGTACTTC. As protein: CASSPERRQETQYF.